These T cell receptor beta chains were read from a single sample in a study of T cells in Graves' hyperthyroidism and ophthalmopathy. MiXCR, applied by TCRdb to the multiplex PCR reads, yields one record per CDR3 protein. The data contain 470,000 or so distinct CDR3 sequences, about 20% of them singletons. The sequenced sample consisted of blood. The receptors originated from a man aged 18 to 30 with Graves' hyperthyroidism. Each CDR3 is given with its conserved first and last residue. A D gene is named only where the DNA matches it firmly. Clone sizes are given selectively: once, few, many, or a class where the clone is expanded.

D	V	size	J	DNA	CDR3
-	TRBV4-1	many	TRBJ1-5	TGCGCCAGCAGCCAAGGTCCCCGTGGGGGGAGCAATCAGCCCCAGCATTTT	CASSQGPRGGSNQPQHF
TRBD1	TRBV5-1	many	TRBJ1-1	TGCGCCAGCAGCCTTTCGGGGACAGGGAACACTGAAGCTTTCTTT	CASSLSGTGNTEAFF
-	TRBV12-5	many	TRBJ1-1	TGTGCTAGTGGTTTGTGGGGGGCTGAAGCTTTCTTT	CASGLWGAEAFF
-	TRBV6-1	many	TRBJ2-7	TGTGCCAGCAGTGAAGTTGGCAGGCCTACCTACGAGCAGTACTTC	CASSEVGRPTYEQYF
TRBD1	TRBV2	many	TRBJ2-7	TGTGCCAGCAGTGGCCTCCCGGACAGGGTCGCCTACGAGCAGTACTTC	CASSGLPDRVAYEQYF
TRBD2	TRBV20-1	many	TRBJ2-5	TGCAGTGCTACCGGGACTAGCGGGGACCAAGAGACCCAGTACTTC	CSATGTSGDQETQYF
-	TRBV6-1	many	TRBJ2-7	TGTGCCAGCAGGGGTTGGGGAGGGGGAACCTACGAGCAGTACTTC	CASRGWGGGTYEQYF
TRBD1	TRBV12-5	many	TRBJ1-3	TGTGCTAGTGGCTCGACAGGGCTTGGAAACACCATATATTTT	CASGSTGLGNTIYF
-	TRBV12-3/TRBV12-4	-	TRBJ1-5	TGTGCCAGCAGTTTGTTGAGTCATAGCAATCAACCCCAGCATTTT	CASSLLSHSNQPQHF
TRBD1	TRBV19	many	TRBJ1-5	TGTGCCAGCTTGGGGGACAGGGCGCAGCCCCAGCATTTT	CASLGDRAQPQHF
-	TRBV12-3/TRBV12-4	-	TRBJ1-1	TGTGCCACCAAACGGAGGCCTGGGGAGGCTTTCTTT	CATKRRPGEAFF
TRBD2	TRBV11-2	-	TRBJ2-3	TGTGCCAGCAGCTTACTAGCGGGAGTAGATACGCAGTATTTT	CASSLLAGVDTQYF
-	TRBV20-1	many	TRBJ1-1	TGCAGTGCTAGACCCCCAGCCGTGAACACTGAAGCTTTCTTT	CSARPPAVNTEAFF
-	TRBV7-2	many	TRBJ2-7	TGTGCCAGCAGCTGGGACGTCCAAACCTACGAGCAGTACTTC	CASSWDVQTYEQYF
-	TRBV6-5	many	TRBJ2-7	TGTGCCAGCAGTTCCCGGGTCCACTACGAGCAGTACTTC	CASSSRVHYEQYF
-	TRBV5-1	-	TRBJ2-5	TGCGCCAGCAGCTTGAGGACAGAATGGCAAGAGACCCAGTACTTC	CASSLRTEWQETQYF
TRBD1	TRBV5-1	-	TRBJ1-2	TGCGCCAGCAGCTCTGAGCCGGGACAGGGGCAAGGCTACACCTTC	CASSSEPGQGQGYTF
TRBD1	TRBV12-3/TRBV12-4	many	TRBJ1-1	TGTGCCAGCAGTTTAAGGGGACAGCCTAAAGCTTTCTTT	CASSLRGQPKAFF
-	TRBV20-1	many	TRBJ1-2	TGCAGTGCTAGTGACCCGGGAACGGAGGGCTACACCTTC	CSASDPGTEGYTF
-	TRBV27	once	TRBJ2-7	TGTGCCAGCAGTACCCGGGGGTTTGTCTACGAGCAGTACTTC	CASSTRGFVYEQYF
-	TRBV28	many	TRBJ2-2	TGTGCCAGCAGTCTAGGGGGGGCGGACACCGGGGAGCTGTTTTTT	CASSLGGADTGELFF
TRBD1	TRBV2	few	TRBJ2-7	TGTGCCAGCAGTGAATGGACAGGGGGAATCGACGAGCAGTACTTC	CASSEWTGGIDEQYF
-	TRBV6-1	-	TRBJ1-1	TGTGCCAGCAGTGAATGGCCCGGAGGGAACACTGAAGCTTTCTTT	CASSEWPGGNTEAFF
-	TRBV2	-	TRBJ1-5	TGTGCCAGCAGTGAAAGTGTACGAGACCAGCCCCAGCATTTT	CASSESVRDQPQHF
-	TRBV5-6	many	TRBJ2-5	TGTGCCAGCAGCCCTCTGATAGGGGAGGCCCAAGAGACCCAGTACTTC	CASSPLIGEAQETQYF
-	TRBV6-1	-	TRBJ2-7	TGTGCCAGCAGTACAGGGACCCCGTCCTACGAGCAGTACTTC	CASSTGTPSYEQYF
TRBD1	TRBV28	-	TRBJ2-7	TGTGCCAGCAGTTTACTTCCGGGACAGGCGACCTACGAGCAGTACTTC	CASSLLPGQATYEQYF
TRBD1	TRBV5-1	many	TRBJ1-1	TGCGCCAGCAGCGCATCGACAGGGGGAAACACTGAAGCTTTCTTT	CASSASTGGNTEAFF
-	TRBV28	many	TRBJ1-1	TGTGCCAGCAGTTTTCGGGAATTCGGAACTGAAGCTTTCTTT	CASSFREFGTEAFF
TRBD2	TRBV20-1	few	TRBJ2-7	TGCAGTGCTAGAGATAGCGGGAGATTTAGTGAGCAGTACTTC	CSARDSGRFSEQYF
-	TRBV11-2	many	TRBJ2-7	TGTGCCAGCAGCTCCCTCAAGGCGGGGAGCTCCTACGAGCAGTACTTC	CASSSLKAGSSYEQYF
-	TRBV5-1	many	TRBJ1-2	TGCGCCAGCAGCTTTGATAGGGGTGGCTACACCTTC	CASSFDRGGYTF
-	TRBV28	many	TRBJ2-7	TGTGCCAGCAGTTCCCCAACTCTGCGGTACGAGCAGTACTTC	CASSSPTLRYEQYF
-	TRBV6-5	many	TRBJ1-5	TGTGCCAGCAGTTACTCGGCAGCTAATCAGCCCCAGCATTTT	CASSYSAANQPQHF
-	TRBV7-6	many	TRBJ1-1	TGTGCCAGCAGCTTAGGATTTCGGGGCACTGAAGCTTTCTTT	CASSLGFRGTEAFF
-	TRBV29-1	-	TRBJ2-7	TGCAGCGTCGCCCGCGCAGGGACCTACGAGCAGTACTTC	CSVARAGTYEQYF
-	TRBV30	many	TRBJ1-5	TGTGCCTGGAGTGTCGACGGTTTCAATCAGCCCCAGCATTTT	CAWSVDGFNQPQHF
-	TRBV7-2	-	TRBJ2-5	TGTGCCAGCAGCTTAGCCCAGTCCCCTGTAGCGAGAGCTCGAGAGACCCAGTACTTC	CASSLAQSPVARARETQYF
TRBD2	TRBV20-1	-	TRBJ2-5	TGCAGTGCTAGACTAGCGGGGAGTGAGACCCAGTACTTC	CSARLAGSETQYF
TRBD2	TRBV6-1	many	TRBJ2-5	TGTGCCAGCAGTGAAATCACGGCGGGGGGCTCCGGAGAGACCCAGTACTTC	CASSEITAGGSGETQYF
TRBD1	TRBV19	many	TRBJ1-5	TGTGCCAGTAGCTGGGACAGTCTAAATCAGCCCCAGCATTTT	CASSWDSLNQPQHF
-	TRBV12-3/TRBV12-4	-	TRBJ1-3	TGTGCCAGCAGTTTGGCGGGAGCTGGAAACACCATATATTTT	CASSLAGAGNTIYF
-	TRBV4-1	many	TRBJ2-7	TGCGCCAGCAGCCAAGACCAGTACAGCTACGAGCAGTACTTC	CASSQDQYSYEQYF
TRBD2	TRBV27	many	TRBJ2-5	TGTGCCAGCAGTACTCGGACTAGCGGGGGGGCCTTCGGTCGAGAGACCCAGTACTTC	CASSTRTSGGAFGRETQYF
-	TRBV12-3/TRBV12-4	few	TRBJ2-7	TGTGCCAGCAGTTTTGGGTACTCTCTACTTCGGAACTACGAGCAGTACTTC	CASSFGYSLLRNYEQYF
-	TRBV3-1	-	TRBJ2-5	TGTGCCAGCAGCCTTGTGATGGGGGGCTTAGAGACCCAGTACTTC	CASSLVMGGLETQYF
-	TRBV5-1	many	TRBJ1-1	TGCGCCAGCAGCCGCGGGGAGCCCACTGAAGCTTTCTTT	CASSRGEPTEAFF
-	TRBV7-8	many	TRBJ1-2	TGTGCCAGCAGCTCCCCGACAGAGTATGGCTACACCTTC	CASSSPTEYGYTF
-	TRBV12-3/TRBV12-4	-	TRBJ1-3	TGTGCCAGCAGTTCCCCCTCCGGGTTACACTCTGGAAACACCATATATTTT	CASSSPSGLHSGNTIYF
-	TRBV29-1	-	TRBJ2-5	TGCAGCCTCCCAGGACAGTCGCCAGAGACCCAGTACTTC	CSLPGQSPETQYF
-	TRBV7-9	many	TRBJ2-7	TGTGCCAGCAGCTTATATGGTCTATGGGACGAGCAGTACTTC	CASSLYGLWDEQYF
-	TRBV18	many	TRBJ2-5	TGTGCCAGCTCACAGACCGGGACTGAGCAAGAGACCCAGTACTTC	CASSQTGTEQETQYF
TRBD1	TRBV20-1	few	TRBJ1-1	TGCAGTGCTAGAGATGGGAGGGGGCTTGGGAACACTGAAGCTTTCTTT	CSARDGRGLGNTEAFF
-	TRBV12-3/TRBV12-4	-	TRBJ2-5	TGTGCCAGCAGCTGGGTGTACGGGGACATTGAGACCCAGTACTTC	CASSWVYGDIETQYF
-	TRBV6-1	-	TRBJ1-5	TGTGCCAGCAGTAGGGAAAATCAGCCCCAGCATTTT	CASSRENQPQHF
-	TRBV14	many	TRBJ1-1	TGTGCCAGCAGCCAATCAGGGTCGGGCCCTGAAGCTTTCTTT	CASSQSGSGPEAFF
-	TRBV9	few	TRBJ1-5	TGTGCCAGCAGCGTAGGTGGGGCCCTTAATCAGCCCCAGCATTTT	CASSVGGALNQPQHF
-	TRBV28	many	TRBJ2-7	TGTGCCAGCTCGATAGGCAGGGGGGACGAGCAGTACTTC	CASSIGRGDEQYF
-	TRBV5-6	few	TRBJ2-7	TGTGCCAGCAGTCTCCGGGACCGCTTAACCTACGAGCAGTACTTC	CASSLRDRLTYEQYF